Listed below are T cell receptor beta chains from one sample, sequenced in a study of brain T cells in children with intractable seizures. Produced via immunoSEQ multiplex PCR; TCRdb's table is partial and in-frame only. The table includes around 340,000 clones, over 90% detected once. The sequencing used peripheral blood, collected less than 6 months after surgery. All receptors derive from a boy in the first two years of life with tuberous sclerosis and intractable seizures. CDR3s include the opening cysteine and the closing phenylalanine or tryptophan. The order of the fields is J gene, D gene, clone size, V gene, CDR3 protein, CDR3 DNA. A D gene is named only where the DNA matches it firmly. Clone size is given for some rows only: seen once, a few or many times, or a class if the clone is expanded.

j_gene: TRBJ2-7; d_gene: TRBD2; abundance: .; v_gene: TRBV2; CDR3aa: CASSVTSGRAYEQYF; CDR3nt: TGTGCCAGCAGTGTCACTAGCGGAAGAGCCTACGAGCAGTACTTC
j_gene: TRBJ1-1; d_gene: TRBD1; abundance: .; v_gene: TRBV7-6; CDR3aa: CASSSLYRGVTEAFF; CDR3nt: TGTGCCAGCAGCTCCCTCTACAGGGGAGTCACTGAAGCTTTCTTT
j_gene: TRBJ2-2; d_gene: .; abundance: .; v_gene: TRBV21-1; CDR3aa: CASSKPSGDPGELFF; CDR3nt: TGTGCCAGCAGCAAACCGTCAGGGGACCCCGGGGAGCTGTTTTTT
j_gene: TRBJ1-5; d_gene: TRBD1; abundance: .; v_gene: TRBV19; CDR3aa: CASSPRGQGNQPQHF; CDR3nt: TGTGCCAGTAGTCCACGGGGACAGGGTAATCAGCCCCAGCATTTT
j_gene: TRBJ2-3; d_gene: .; abundance: .; v_gene: TRBV2; CDR3aa: CASSPGTGGTDTQYF; CDR3nt: TGTGCCAGCAGTCCCGGGACGGGAGGCACAGATACGCAGTATTTT
j_gene: TRBJ1-4; d_gene: .; abundance: .; v_gene: TRBV30; CDR3aa: CAWSVPRGGEKLFF; CDR3nt: TGTGCCTGGAGTGTACCCAGGGGTGGGGAAAAACTGTTTTTT
j_gene: TRBJ1-6; d_gene: .; abundance: .; v_gene: TRBV21-1; CDR3aa: CASSKGRALRFPYSPLHF; CDR3nt: TGTGCCAGCAGCAAGGGTAGGGCCCTGCGATTTCCATATTCACCCCTCCACTTT
j_gene: TRBJ2-7; d_gene: .; abundance: .; v_gene: TRBV27; CDR3aa: CASSSGDETAGQYF; CDR3nt: TGTGCCAGCAGCTCGGGAGACGAAACCGCGGGGCAGTACTTC
j_gene: TRBJ2-5; d_gene: TRBD1; abundance: .; v_gene: TRBV11-2; CDR3aa: CASRSFSRGRVGETQYF; CDR3nt: TGTGCCAGCAGGAGCTTCTCCAGGGGGCGCGTGGGAGAGACCCAGTACTTC
j_gene: TRBJ1-6; d_gene: .; abundance: .; v_gene: TRBV5-6; CDR3aa: CASSFGQYNSPLHF; CDR3nt: TGTGCCAGCAGTTTCGGACAGTATAATTCACCCCTCCACTTT
j_gene: TRBJ2-3; d_gene: TRBD2; abundance: .; v_gene: TRBV7-2; CDR3aa: CASSPGLAGRTDTQYF; CDR3nt: TGTGCCAGCAGCCCGGGACTAGCGGGGCGCACAGATACGCAGTATTTT
j_gene: TRBJ1-2; d_gene: .; abundance: .; v_gene: TRBV5-1; CDR3aa: CASSLEAGTYYGYTF; CDR3nt: TGCGCCAGCAGCTTGGAGGCAGGGACCTACTATGGCTACACCTTC
j_gene: TRBJ2-3; d_gene: TRBD2; abundance: .; v_gene: TRBV7-8; CDR3aa: CASSPGLAGLPDTQYF; CDR3nt: TGTGCCAGCAGCCCAGGGCTAGCGGGATTGCCCGATACGCAGTATTTT
j_gene: TRBJ1-1; d_gene: .; abundance: .; v_gene: TRBV6-6; CDR3aa: CASSYEAEAFF; CDR3nt: TGTGCCAGCAGTTACGAGGCTGAAGCTTTCTTT
j_gene: TRBJ2-5; d_gene: .; abundance: .; v_gene: TRBV3-1/TRBV3-2; CDR3aa: CASSHGTRRETQYF; CDR3nt: TGTGCCAGCAGCCATGGAACTAGGAGAGAGACCCAGTACTTC
j_gene: TRBJ2-2; d_gene: TRBD1; abundance: .; v_gene: TRBV30; CDR3aa: CAWNGRDRYQEYTGELFF; CDR3nt: TGTGCCTGGAACGGCCGGGACAGGTATCAAGAGTACACCGGGGAGCTGTTTTTT
j_gene: TRBJ1-1; d_gene: .; abundance: .; v_gene: TRBV5-8; CDR3aa: CASSSPVRANTEAFF; CDR3nt: TGTGCCAGCAGCTCCCCGGTGAGGGCGAACACTGAAGCTTTCTTT
j_gene: TRBJ2-1; d_gene: .; abundance: once; v_gene: TRBV2; CDR3aa: CASSKTSGYNEQFF; CDR3nt: TGTGCCAGCAGTAAGACGAGCGGTTACAATGAGCAGTTCTTC
j_gene: TRBJ2-7; d_gene: .; abundance: .; v_gene: TRBV3-1/TRBV3-2; CDR3aa: CASSQQKKPDEQYF; CDR3nt: TGTGCCAGCAGCCAGCAGAAGAAACCCGACGAGCAGTACTTC